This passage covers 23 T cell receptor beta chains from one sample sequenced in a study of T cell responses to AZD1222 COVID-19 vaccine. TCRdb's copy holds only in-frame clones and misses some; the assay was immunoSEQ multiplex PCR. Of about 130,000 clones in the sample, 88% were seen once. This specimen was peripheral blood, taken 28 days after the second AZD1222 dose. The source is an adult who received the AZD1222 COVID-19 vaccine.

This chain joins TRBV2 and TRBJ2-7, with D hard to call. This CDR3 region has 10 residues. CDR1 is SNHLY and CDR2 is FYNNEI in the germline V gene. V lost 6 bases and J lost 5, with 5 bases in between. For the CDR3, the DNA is TGTGCCAGCAGCGTGCACGAGCAGTACTTC. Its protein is CASSVHEQYF.

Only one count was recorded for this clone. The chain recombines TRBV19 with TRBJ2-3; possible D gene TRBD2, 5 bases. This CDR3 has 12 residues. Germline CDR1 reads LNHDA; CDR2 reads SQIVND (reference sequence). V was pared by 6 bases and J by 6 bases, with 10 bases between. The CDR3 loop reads CASSLEADTQYF. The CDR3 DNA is TGTGCCAGTAGCTTGGAGGCGGATACGCAGTATTTT.

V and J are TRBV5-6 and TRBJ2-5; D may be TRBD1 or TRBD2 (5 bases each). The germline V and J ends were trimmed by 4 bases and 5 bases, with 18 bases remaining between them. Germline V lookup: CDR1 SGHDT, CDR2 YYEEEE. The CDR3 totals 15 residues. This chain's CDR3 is CASSPGRRWRETQYF. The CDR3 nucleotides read TGTGCCAGCAGCCCGGGACGCCGGTGGCGGGAGACCCAGTACTTC.

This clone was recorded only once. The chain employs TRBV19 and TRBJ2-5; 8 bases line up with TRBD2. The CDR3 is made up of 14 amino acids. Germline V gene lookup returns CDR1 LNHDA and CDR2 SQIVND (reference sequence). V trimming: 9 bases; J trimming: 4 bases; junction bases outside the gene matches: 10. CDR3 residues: CASTSGPSPETQYF. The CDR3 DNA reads TGTGCCAGCACTAGCGGCCCAAGCCCAGAGACCCAGTACTTC.

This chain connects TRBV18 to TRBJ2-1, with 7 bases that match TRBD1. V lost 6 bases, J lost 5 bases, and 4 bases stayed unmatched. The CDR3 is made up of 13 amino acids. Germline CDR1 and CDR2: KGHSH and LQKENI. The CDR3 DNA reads TGTGCCAGCTCCCAAGGGGGCCACAATGAGCAGTTCTTC. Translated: CASSQGGHNEQFF.

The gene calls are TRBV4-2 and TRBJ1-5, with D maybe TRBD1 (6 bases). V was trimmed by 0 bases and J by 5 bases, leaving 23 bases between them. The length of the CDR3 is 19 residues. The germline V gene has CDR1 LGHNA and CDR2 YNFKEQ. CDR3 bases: TGTGCCAGCAGCCAAGATCTGGATCGGGGGGCCGGTAACGATCAGCCCCAGCATTTT. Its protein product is CASSQDLDRGAGNDQPQHF.

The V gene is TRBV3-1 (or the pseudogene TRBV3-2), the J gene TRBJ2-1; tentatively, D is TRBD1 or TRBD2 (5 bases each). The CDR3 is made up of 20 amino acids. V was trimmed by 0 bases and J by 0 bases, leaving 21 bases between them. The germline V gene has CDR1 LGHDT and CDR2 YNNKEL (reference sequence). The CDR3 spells CASSQDRGRSSGSSYNEQFF. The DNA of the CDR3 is TGTGCCAGCAGCCAAGATCGTGGGCGCAGCTCAGGGAGCTCCTACAATGAGCAGTTCTTC.

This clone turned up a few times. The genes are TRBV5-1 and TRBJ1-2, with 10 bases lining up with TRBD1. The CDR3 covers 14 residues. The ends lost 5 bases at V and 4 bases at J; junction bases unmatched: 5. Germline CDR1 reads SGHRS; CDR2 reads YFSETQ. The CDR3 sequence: CASRAGTGVYGYTF. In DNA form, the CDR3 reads TGCGCCAGCAGAGCCGGGACAGGGGTCTATGGCTACACCTTC.

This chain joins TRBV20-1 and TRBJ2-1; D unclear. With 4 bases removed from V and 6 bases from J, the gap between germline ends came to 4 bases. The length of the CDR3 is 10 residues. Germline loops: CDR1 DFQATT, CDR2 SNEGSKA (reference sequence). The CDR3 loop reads CSAKINEQFF. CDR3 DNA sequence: TGCAGTGCTAAGATCAATGAGCAGTTCTTC.

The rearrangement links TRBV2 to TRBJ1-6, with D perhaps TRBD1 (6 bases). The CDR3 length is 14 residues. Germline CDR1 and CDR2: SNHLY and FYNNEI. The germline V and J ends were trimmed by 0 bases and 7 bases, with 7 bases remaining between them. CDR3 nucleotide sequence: TGTGCCAGCAGTGAAGCCACAGGGAATTCACCCCTCCACTTT. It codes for CASSEATGNSPLHF.

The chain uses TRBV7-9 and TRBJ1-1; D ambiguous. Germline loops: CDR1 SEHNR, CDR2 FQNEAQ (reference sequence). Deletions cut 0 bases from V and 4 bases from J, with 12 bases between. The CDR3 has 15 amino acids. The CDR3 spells CASSLAPEMGTEAFF. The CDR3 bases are TGTGCCAGCAGCTTAGCACCCGAGATGGGCACTGAAGCTTTCTTT.

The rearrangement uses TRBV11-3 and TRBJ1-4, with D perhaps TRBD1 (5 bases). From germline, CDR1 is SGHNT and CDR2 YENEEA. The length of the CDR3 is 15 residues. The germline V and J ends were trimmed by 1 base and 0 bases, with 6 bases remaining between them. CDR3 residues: CASSLGGTTNEKLFF. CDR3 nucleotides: TGTGCCAGCAGCTTAGGGGGGACAACTAATGAAAAACTGTTTTTT.

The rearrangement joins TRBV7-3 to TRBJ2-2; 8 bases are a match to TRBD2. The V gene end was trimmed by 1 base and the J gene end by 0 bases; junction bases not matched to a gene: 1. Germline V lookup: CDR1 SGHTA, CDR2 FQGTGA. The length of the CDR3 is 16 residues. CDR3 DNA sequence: TGTGCCAGCAGCTTAAATAGCGGGGCGAACACCGGGGAGCTGTTTTTT. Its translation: CASSLNSGANTGELFF.

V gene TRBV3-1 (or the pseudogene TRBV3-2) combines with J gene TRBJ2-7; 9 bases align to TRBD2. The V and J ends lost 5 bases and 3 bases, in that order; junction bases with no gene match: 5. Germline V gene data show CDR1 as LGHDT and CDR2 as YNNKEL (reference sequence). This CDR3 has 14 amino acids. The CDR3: CASSGSGSRYEQYF. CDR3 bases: TGTGCCAGCAGCGGTAGCGGGAGTCGCTACGAGCAGTACTTC.

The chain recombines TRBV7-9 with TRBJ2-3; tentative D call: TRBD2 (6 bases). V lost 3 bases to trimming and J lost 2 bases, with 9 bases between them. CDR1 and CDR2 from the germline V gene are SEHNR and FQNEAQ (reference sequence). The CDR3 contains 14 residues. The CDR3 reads CASSFGLNTDTQYF. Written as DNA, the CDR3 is TGTGCCAGCAGCTTCGGACTAAACACAGATACGCAGTATTTT. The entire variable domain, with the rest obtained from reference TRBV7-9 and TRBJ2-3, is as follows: DTGVSQNPRHKITKRGQNVTFRCDPISEHNRLYWYRQTLGQGPEFLTYFQNEAQLEKSRLLSDRFSAERPKGSFSTLEIQRTEQGDSAMYLCASSFGLNTDTQYFGPGTRLTVL.

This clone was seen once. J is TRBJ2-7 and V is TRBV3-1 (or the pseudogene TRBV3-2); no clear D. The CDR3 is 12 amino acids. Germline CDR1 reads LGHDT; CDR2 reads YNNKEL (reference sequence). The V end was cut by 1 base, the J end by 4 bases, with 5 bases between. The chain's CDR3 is CASSQVEYEQYF. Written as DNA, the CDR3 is TGTGCCAGCAGCCAAGTAGAATACGAGCAGTACTTC.

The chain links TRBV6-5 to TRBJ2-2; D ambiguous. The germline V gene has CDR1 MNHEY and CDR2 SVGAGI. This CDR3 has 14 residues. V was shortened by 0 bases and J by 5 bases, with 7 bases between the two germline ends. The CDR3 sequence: CASSYSIVTGELFF. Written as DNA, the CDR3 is TGTGCCAGCAGTTACTCGATCGTAACCGGGGAGCTGTTTTTT.

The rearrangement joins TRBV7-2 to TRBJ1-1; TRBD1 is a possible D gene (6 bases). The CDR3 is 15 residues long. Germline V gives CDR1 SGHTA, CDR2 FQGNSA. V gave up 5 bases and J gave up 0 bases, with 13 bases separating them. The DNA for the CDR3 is TGTGCCAGCAGCATCCAGACAGGTTTGAACACTGAAGCTTTCTTT. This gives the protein CASSIQTGLNTEAFF.

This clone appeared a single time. The CDR3 protein is CASSLGQVRNIQYF. DNA for the CDR3: TGTGCCAGCAGCTTGGGACAGGTCCGAAACATTCAGTACTTC. J is TRBJ2-4 and V is TRBV11-2; TRBD1 agrees at 8 bases. The ends lost 3 bases at V and 6 bases at J; junction bases unmatched: 4. The CDR3 is 14 residues long. Looked up from germline, CDR1 is SGHAT and CDR2 is FQNNGV.

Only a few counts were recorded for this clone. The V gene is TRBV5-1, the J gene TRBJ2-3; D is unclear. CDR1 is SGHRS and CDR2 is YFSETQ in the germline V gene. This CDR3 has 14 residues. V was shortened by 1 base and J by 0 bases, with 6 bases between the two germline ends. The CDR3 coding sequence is TGCGCCAGCAGCTTGACAAGTAGCACAGATACGCAGTATTTT. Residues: CASSLTSSTDTQYF.

This CDR3 reads CASRPGRRTGELFF. For the CDR3, the DNA is TGTGCCAGCAGGCCGGGACGGAGAACCGGGGAGCTGTTTTTT. The J gene is TRBJ2-2, the V gene TRBV6-5; D may be TRBD1 or TRBD2 (5 bases each). Deletions cut 6 bases from V and 5 bases from J, with 13 bases between. This CDR3 comprises 14 residues. Germline loops: CDR1 MNHEY, CDR2 SVGAGI.

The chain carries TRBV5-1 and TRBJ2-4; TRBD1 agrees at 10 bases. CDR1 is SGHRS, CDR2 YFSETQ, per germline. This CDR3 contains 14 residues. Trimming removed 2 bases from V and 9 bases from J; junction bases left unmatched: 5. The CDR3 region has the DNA TGCGCCAGCAGCTTTGACAGGGGGCAAGGCATTCAGTACTTC. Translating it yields CASSFDRGQGIQYF.

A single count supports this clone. CDR3 bases: TGCGCCAGCAGCCAGTCCCGGACTAGCGGGGGAAGGTACTTC. This encodes CASSQSRTSGGRYF. The V and J genes are TRBV4-1 and TRBJ2-7; 13 bases map to TRBD2. V lost 3 bases to trimming and J lost 12 bases; unmatched junction nucleotides: 8. The CDR3 spans 14 residues. CDR1 and CDR2 from the germline V gene are MGHRA and YSYEKL.